The rows below give T cell receptor beta chains drawn from one sample of a study of T cells in Graves' hyperthyroidism and ophthalmopathy. TCRdb used MiXCR to reprocess the multiplex PCR reads, holding one entry per CDR3 protein. The data contain about 160,000 distinct CDR3 sequences, less than 10% of them singletons. The specimen was blood. These receptors were taken from a young woman with Graves' hyperthyroidism that later progressed to Graves' ophthalmopathy. CDR3s include the opening cysteine and the closing phenylalanine or tryptophan. A D gene is named only where the DNA matches it firmly. Rows may omit the clone size; those that give it use once, few, many or a size class.

J	size	length	D	V	DNA	CDR3
TRBJ2-7	many	13	-	TRBV11-1	TGTGCCAGCAGCTTATTTGAGACCTACGAGCAGTACTTC	CASSLFETYEQYF
TRBJ1-1	many	13	-	TRBV24-1	TGTGCCACCAAATTGACCGATCCACCGGAAGCTTTCTTT	CATKLTDPPEAFF
TRBJ2-3	many	14	-	TRBV2	TGTGCCAGCAGCCAGATAGCGCGGACAGATACGCAGTATTTT	CASSQIARTDTQYF
TRBJ2-7	-	14	TRBD1	TRBV14	TGTGCCAGCAGCATTCCGGGACAGGGCTACGAGCAGTACTTC	CASSIPGQGYEQYF
TRBJ1-1	many	11	-	TRBV12-3/TRBV12-4	TGTGCCAGCCTACTAGGGAGGGAAGCTTTCTTT	CASLLGREAFF
TRBJ2-3	-	14	-	TRBV19	TGTGCCAGTAGTGCCGCGATTAGCACAGATACGCAGTATTTT	CASSAAISTDTQYF
TRBJ2-1	many	16	TRBD2	TRBV6-2/TRBV6-3	TGTGCCAGCAGTTACCCCCCTAGCGGCAACCACAATGAGCAGTTCTTC	CASSYPPSGNHNEQFF
TRBJ2-1	many	16	TRBD2	TRBV20-1	TGCAGTGCTAGAGAGGTTGGGAGCGGGAGGGCCAATGAGCAGTTCTTC	CSAREVGSGRANEQFF
TRBJ1-5	many	14	-	TRBV28	TGTGCCAGCAGTCCCCCGGGGCCAAATCAGCCCCAGCATTTT	CASSPPGPNQPQHF
TRBJ2-1	many	13	TRBD2	TRBV12-3/TRBV12-4	TGTGCCAGCAGTTTGAAACTAGCGGGTCAGCAGTTCTTC	CASSLKLAGQQFF
TRBJ2-3	many	15	-	TRBV7-2	TGTGCCAGCAGCTCGGGGGTTTCTAGCACAGATACGCAGTATTTT	CASSSGVSSTDTQYF
TRBJ1-5	-	13	-	TRBV9	TGTGCCAGCTCCGAGGGGTTCGGTCAGCCCCAGCATTTT	CASSEGFGQPQHF
TRBJ2-7	-	16	TRBD1	TRBV13	TGTGCCAGCAGCTCCAACCCGGGACAGGGGGCGTATGAGCAGTACTTC	CASSSNPGQGAYEQYF
TRBJ1-2	-	15	-	TRBV29-1	TGCAGCGTTGAAGATTGGGGGGGGAGCGATCCTGGCTACACCTTC	CSVEDWGGSDPGYTF
TRBJ1-6	few	15	TRBD1	TRBV2	TGTGCCAGCAGTGATGGGACAGCTCATAATTCACCCCTCCACTTT	CASSDGTAHNSPLHF
TRBJ1-4	few	16	TRBD1	TRBV9	TGTGCCAGCAGCGTTACTCCGGGACAGAAAGATGAAAAACTGTTTTTT	CASSVTPGQKDEKLFF
TRBJ1-2	many	15	TRBD1	TRBV7-8	TGTGCCAGCAGCTTAGCGAGGCAGGGGGTACATGGCTACACCTTC	CASSLARQGVHGYTF
TRBJ2-3	many	17	TRBD1	TRBV7-3	TGTGCCAGCAGCCCTATTAGGACAGGTCTGAGCACAGATACGCAGTATTTT	CASSPIRTGLSTDTQYF
TRBJ1-1	many	16	-	TRBV11-1	TGTGCCAGCAGCGCCCGTTCAGGGTCTGGGAAGACTGAAGCTTTCTTT	CASSARSGSGKTEAFF
TRBJ2-7	-	15	TRBD2	TRBV4-1	TGCGCCAGCAGCCAATTTAGCGGGGTCTCTGACGAGCAGTACTTC	CASSQFSGVSDEQYF
TRBJ2-5	-	13	-	TRBV19	TGTGCCAGTCAGATACAGGGTGGTGAGACCCAGTACTTC	CASQIQGGETQYF
TRBJ2-1	few	16	-	TRBV7-9	TGTGCCAGCAGCTTAATGGACCGTATTTCCTACAATGAGCAGTTCTTC	CASSLMDRISYNEQFF
TRBJ1-3	many	11	TRBD1	TRBV29-1	TGCAGCGCTTACAGGGGCGACACCATATATTTT	CSAYRGDTIYF
TRBJ1-1	-	13	-	TRBV4-1	TGCGCCAGCAGCCAAGGCGGGGGGGGTGAGGCTTTCTTT	CASSQGGGGEAFF
TRBJ2-7	few	15	-	TRBV27	TGTGCCAGCAGTTTATTGGGCAGGGGAGGTTACGAGCAGTACTTC	CASSLLGRGGYEQYF
TRBJ2-5	-	14	-	TRBV4-1	TGCGCCAGCAGCCAACTCCCCAGTCAAGAGACCCAGTACTTC	CASSQLPSQETQYF
TRBJ2-7	many	12	-	TRBV2	TGTGCCAGCAGTTCGGACGGCTACGAGCAGTACTTC	CASSSDGYEQYF
TRBJ1-1	many	15	-	TRBV19	TGTGCCAGTAGTCCACGCAGGGAAAGATCCACTGAAGCTTTCTTT	CASSPRRERSTEAFF
TRBJ2-7	many	14	-	TRBV12-3/TRBV12-4	TGTGCCAGCAGTTCCCTGGCAGGGTCCTACGAGCAGTACTTC	CASSSLAGSYEQYF
TRBJ1-3	-	13	-	TRBV5-4	TGTGCCAGCAGCCCCGGACCTGGAAACACCATATATTTT	CASSPGPGNTIYF
TRBJ1-2	-	14	-	TRBV5-1	TGCGCCAGCAGCTTGGAGTTTTCAAACTATGGCTACGCCTTC	CASSLEFSNYGYAF
TRBJ1-2	many	14	-	TRBV20-1	TGCAGTGCTAGAGATAGTGGTCTCTCCTATGGCTACACCTTC	CSARDSGLSYGYTF
TRBJ2-5	many	15	TRBD2	TRBV6-2/TRBV6-3	TGTGCCAGCAGTTACACTAGCGGGAGCCAAGAGACCCAGTACTTC	CASSYTSGSQETQYF
TRBJ1-3	-	15	-	TRBV9	TGTGCCAGCAGCGTAGGCGTAGGCTATCGAAACACCATATATTTT	CASSVGVGYRNTIYF
TRBJ1-1	many	12	-	TRBV6-2/TRBV6-3	TGTGCCAGCAGTTTAAAAAGTTTTGAAGCTTTCTTT	CASSLKSFEAFF
TRBJ2-7	many	13	TRBD1	TRBV19	TGTGCCAGTGGCCGGGACAGGGGCTACGAGCAGTACTTC	CASGRDRGYEQYF
TRBJ2-2	many	18	TRBD2	TRBV5-4	TGTGCCAGCAGCTTGGAGACTTCTAGCGGGGGGGCCACCGGGGAGCTGTTTTTT	CASSLETSSGGATGELFF
TRBJ2-5	many	14	-	TRBV30	TGTGCCTGGAGTGGGAATGTAGTAGGTGGAACCCAGTACTTC	CAWSGNVVGGTQYF
TRBJ1-4	-	17	TRBD1	TRBV7-8	TGTGCCAGCAGCCTAGCAAGAACCGGGACAGATAATGAAAAACTGTTTTTT	CASSLARTGTDNEKLFF
TRBJ1-2	many	13	TRBD1	TRBV6-1	TGTGCCAGCAGTCTCGACAGGGGATATGGCTACACCTTC	CASSLDRGYGYTF
TRBJ2-1	-	17	TRBD2	TRBV11-2	TGTGCCAGCAACTTGGGACTAGCGGGAGGGCTCTACAATGAGCAGTTCTTC	CASNLGLAGGLYNEQFF
TRBJ2-3	many	17	-	TRBV2	TGTGCCAGCAGTCCGGCGGGGGCGGCGGGAAGCACAGATACGCAGTATTTT	CASSPAGAAGSTDTQYF
TRBJ2-1	many	17	TRBD2	TRBV7-8	TGTGCCAGCAGCTCTCGGGGCGGGGGGGCGTCCTACAATGAGCAGTTCTTC	CASSSRGGGASYNEQFF
TRBJ2-2	many	16	TRBD1	TRBV2	TGTGCCAGCAGAACAGACAGGGTCGTCGAGACCGGGGAGCTGTTTTTT	CASRTDRVVETGELFF
TRBJ2-1	once	13	-	TRBV9	TGTGCCAGCAGCGTAGAGGGCCTGGGTGAGCAGTTCTTC	CASSVEGLGEQFF
TRBJ1-4	-	13	-	TRBV10-3	TGTGCCATCAAGGGGGATGATAATGAAAAACTGTTTTTT	CAIKGDDNEKLFF
TRBJ1-5	many	15	-	TRBV7-8	TGTGCCAGCAGCTTAGCGCGGGCAGGTTTTCAGCCCCAGCATTTT	CASSLARAGFQPQHF
TRBJ2-3	many	13	-	TRBV18	TGTGCCAGCTCACCAATGCTTCGGGATACGCAGTATTTT	CASSPMLRDTQYF
TRBJ2-1	many	15	-	TRBV5-1	TGCGCCAGCAGCTTGGCCCCAGCGGCCTACAATGAGCAGTTCTTC	CASSLAPAAYNEQFF
TRBJ2-7	many	16	TRBD2	TRBV3-1	TGTGCCAGCAGCCAAACTAGCGGGATGAGCTCCTACGAGCAGTACTTC	CASSQTSGMSSYEQYF
TRBJ2-3	many	15	-	TRBV5-8	TGTGCCAGCAGCCTCTTACAGAAAAGCACAGATACGCAGTATTTT	CASSLLQKSTDTQYF
TRBJ1-5	-	18	-	TRBV4-1	TGCGCCAGCAGCCAACAGCCTTCGGCGGAACATAGCAATCAGCCCCAGCATTTT	CASSQQPSAEHSNQPQHF
TRBJ2-7	many	14	-	TRBV2	TGTGCCAGCACGCGGGACAATGGGGGCTACGAGCAGTACTTC	CASTRDNGGYEQYF
TRBJ2-7	many	14	TRBD2	TRBV9	TGTGCCAGCAGCGTAGTCGGGGGGGGCGGCGAGCAGTACTTC	CASSVVGGGGEQYF
TRBJ1-5	-	13	-	TRBV14	TGTGCCAGCAGCCAAGAAGGCAATCAGCCCCAGCATTTT	CASSQEGNQPQHF
TRBJ2-7	many	13	-	TRBV7-9	TGTGCCAGCAGCTCCGCCCCCTCCTACGAGCAGTACTTC	CASSSAPSYEQYF